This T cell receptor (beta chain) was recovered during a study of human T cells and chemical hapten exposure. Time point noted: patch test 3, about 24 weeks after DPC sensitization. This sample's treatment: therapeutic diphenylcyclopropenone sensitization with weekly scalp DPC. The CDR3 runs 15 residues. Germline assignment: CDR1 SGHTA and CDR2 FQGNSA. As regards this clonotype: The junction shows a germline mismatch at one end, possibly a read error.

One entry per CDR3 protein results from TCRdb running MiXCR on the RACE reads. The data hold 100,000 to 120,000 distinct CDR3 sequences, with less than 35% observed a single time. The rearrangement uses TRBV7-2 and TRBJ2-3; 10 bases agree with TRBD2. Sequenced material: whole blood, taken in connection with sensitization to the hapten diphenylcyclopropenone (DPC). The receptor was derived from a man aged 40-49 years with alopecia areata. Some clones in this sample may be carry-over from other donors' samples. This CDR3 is CASSLVAGGTNTQYF. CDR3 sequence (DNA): TGTGCCAGCAGCTTAGTAGCGGGAGGCACAAATACGCAGTATTTT. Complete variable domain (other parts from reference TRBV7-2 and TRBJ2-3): GAGVSQSPSNKVTEKGKDVELRCDPISGHTALYWYRQSLGQGLEFLIYFQGNSAPDKSGLPSDRFSAERTGGSVSTLTIQRTQQEDSAVYLCASSLVAGGTNTQYFGPGTRLTVL.